The subject of this entry is one T cell receptor beta chain. The target antigen is unknown. Profiling relied on immunoSEQ multiplex PCR, and the TCRdb table lists in-frame clones only, not all of them. Among about 130,000 clones listed, 88% were seen once. The sample is drawn from a study of T cell responses to AZD1222 COVID-19 vaccine. The germline V gene has CDR1 SGHVS and CDR2 FQNEAQ. J lost 4 bases, V lost 5 bases, and 11 bases had no gene match. This CDR3 contains 16 residues. Overall study results and limits: Clonal diversity was possibly underestimated, and white British individuals and females predominated among donors. Recipients of two AZD1222 doses showed rising Spike-specific TCR breadth and depth.

The clonotype was recovered from an adult in good health. The genes are TRBV7-8 and TRBJ2-3; 8 positions agree with TRBD2. Sequenced here: peripheral blood, sampled on day 0 of AZD1222 vaccination. The CDR3 nucleotides read TGTGCCAGCAGCCCGATGGGACTAGTCCGGGCAGATACGCAGTATTTT. Amino acids: CASSPMGLVRADTQYF. Using reference TRBV7-8 and TRBJ2-3 for the parts outside the CDR3, the full variable domain is GAGVSQSPRYKVAKRGQDVALRCDPISGHVSLFWYQQALGQGPEFLTYFQNEAQLDKSGLPSDRFFAERPEGSVSTLKIQRTQQEDSAVYLCASSPMGLVRADTQYFGPGTRLTVL.